This T cell receptor beta chain came from a study of CD8 T cells in ankylosing spondylitis. Quantitative molecular-barcoded 5'-RACE generated the TCR beta libraries. TCRdb passed the 5' RACE reads through MiXCR, listing each CDR3 protein once. The sample lists some 29,000 distinct CDR3 sequences, roughly 7.2% occurring once. This clonotype has ten or more counts. Its antigen is undetermined. Study-level findings and limits: Within ankylosing spondylitis blood, a TCR beta motif made up of eight highly homologous variants appeared to be characteristic. Within matched ankylosing spondylitis synovial fluid, disease-linked clones were reportedly significantly enriched. Earlier literature documents some of the motif variants in reactive arthritis synovial fluid and blood.

This sequence originates from a male donor with ankylosing spondylitis or in good health (not recorded which). Sequenced material: blood, either unsorted or a sorted T cell fraction (not recorded which).

CDR3 amino acids: CSAANREVRNQPQHF. In DNA, the CDR3 is TGCAGTGCTGCCAACAGGGAGGTTCGCAATCAGCCCCAGCATTTT. The chain employs TRBV20-1 and TRBJ1-5; perhaps TRBD1 as D (6 bases). CDR1 and CDR2 (germline): DFQATT, SNEGSKA (reference sequence). This CDR3 spans 15 amino acids. V dropped 5 bases and J dropped 2 bases, with 16 bases sitting between them.